This T cell receptor (beta chain) came from a study of shared clonotypes between healthy human individuals. Background on the study: Plates per donor: three CD4 naive, three CD4 memory, two CD8 naive, one CD8 memory.

Regarding this clone: Other DNA sequences from this sample encode an identical CDR3 as well.

The CDR3 runs to 14 residues. The germline V gene has CDR1 SGDLS and CDR2 YYNGEE. V was trimmed by 2 bases and J by 0 bases, leaving 8 bases between them. Measured with immunoSEQ multiplex PCR; TCRdb has only the in-frame clones, and not every one. The sample includes 1,400,000 or so clones, 97% to 99% of them seen just once. The receptor comes from a man younger than 45 in good health. The chain links TRBV9 to TRBJ1-1, with TRBD1 as a possible D gene (5 bases). The sample consisted of naive CD4+ T cells sorted from blood. The subset was: CD45RA+ positively selected. The CDR3 bases are TGTGCCAGCAGCGTCTCGACAGTGAACACTGAAGCTTTCTTT. Protein product: CASSVSTVNTEAFF.